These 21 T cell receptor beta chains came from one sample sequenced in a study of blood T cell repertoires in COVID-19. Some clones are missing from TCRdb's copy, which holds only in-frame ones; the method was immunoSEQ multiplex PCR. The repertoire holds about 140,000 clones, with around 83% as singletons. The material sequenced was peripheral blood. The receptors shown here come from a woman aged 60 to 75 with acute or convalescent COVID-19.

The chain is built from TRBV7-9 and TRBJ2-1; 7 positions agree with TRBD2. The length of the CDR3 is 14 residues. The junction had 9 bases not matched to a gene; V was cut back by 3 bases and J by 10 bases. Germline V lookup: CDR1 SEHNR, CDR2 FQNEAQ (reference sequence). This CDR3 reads CASSLTGAGVEQFF. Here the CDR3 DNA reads TGTGCCAGCAGCTTGACCGGCGCGGGGGTGGAGCAGTTCTTC.

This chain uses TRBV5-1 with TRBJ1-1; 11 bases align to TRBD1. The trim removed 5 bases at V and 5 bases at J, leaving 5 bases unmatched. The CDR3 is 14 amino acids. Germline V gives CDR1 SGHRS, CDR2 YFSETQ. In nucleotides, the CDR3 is TGCGCCAGCAGGGAGGGACAGGGGGGAACTGAAGCTTTCTTT. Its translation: CASREGQGGTEAFF.

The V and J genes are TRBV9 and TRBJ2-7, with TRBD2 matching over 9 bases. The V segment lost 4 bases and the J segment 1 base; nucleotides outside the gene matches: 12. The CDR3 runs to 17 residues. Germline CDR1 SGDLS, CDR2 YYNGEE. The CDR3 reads CASSPQVLTSGSYEQYF. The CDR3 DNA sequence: TGTGCCAGCAGCCCCCAAGTCCTGACTAGCGGATCCTACGAGCAGTACTTC.

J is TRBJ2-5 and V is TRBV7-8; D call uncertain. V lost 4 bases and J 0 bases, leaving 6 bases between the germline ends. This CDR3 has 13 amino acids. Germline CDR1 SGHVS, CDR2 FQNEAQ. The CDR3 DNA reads TGTGCCAGCAGCTCTAGGTACCAAGAGACCCAGTACTTC. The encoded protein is CASSSRYQETQYF.

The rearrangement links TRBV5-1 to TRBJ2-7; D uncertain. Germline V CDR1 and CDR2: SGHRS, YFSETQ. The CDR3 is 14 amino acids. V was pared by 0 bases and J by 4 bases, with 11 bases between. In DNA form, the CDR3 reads TGCGCCAGCAGCTTGGATGACATTAGATACGAGCAGTACTTC. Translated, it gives CASSLDDIRYEQYF.

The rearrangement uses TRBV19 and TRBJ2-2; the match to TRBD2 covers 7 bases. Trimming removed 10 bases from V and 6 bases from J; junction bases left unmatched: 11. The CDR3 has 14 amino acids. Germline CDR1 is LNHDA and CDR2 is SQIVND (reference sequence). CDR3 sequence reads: CATEYGGFPGELFF. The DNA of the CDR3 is TGTGCCACGGAATACGGGGGGTTTCCCGGGGAGCTGTTTTTT.

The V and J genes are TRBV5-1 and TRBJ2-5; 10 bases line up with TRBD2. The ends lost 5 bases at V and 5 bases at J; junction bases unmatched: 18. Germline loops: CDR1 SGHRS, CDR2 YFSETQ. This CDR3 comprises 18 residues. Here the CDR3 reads CASSGVRPGLAEVETQYF. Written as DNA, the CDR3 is TGCGCCAGCAGTGGTGTAAGGCCCGGACTAGCGGAAGTGGAGACCCAGTACTTC.

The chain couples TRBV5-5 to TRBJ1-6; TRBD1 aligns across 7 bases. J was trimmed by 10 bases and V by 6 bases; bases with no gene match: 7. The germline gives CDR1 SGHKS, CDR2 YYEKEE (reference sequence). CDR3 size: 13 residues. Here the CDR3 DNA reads TGTGCCAGCACTGACAGGGTATACTCACCCCTCCACTTT. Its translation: CASTDRVYSPLHF.

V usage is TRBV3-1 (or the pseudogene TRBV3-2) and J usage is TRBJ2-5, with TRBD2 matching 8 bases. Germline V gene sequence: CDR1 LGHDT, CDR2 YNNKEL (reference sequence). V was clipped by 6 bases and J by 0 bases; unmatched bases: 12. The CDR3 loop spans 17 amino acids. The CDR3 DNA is TGTGCCAGCAGGAGAACCGGGACTAGGGATTACCAAGAGACCCAGTACTTC. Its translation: CASRRTGTRDYQETQYF.

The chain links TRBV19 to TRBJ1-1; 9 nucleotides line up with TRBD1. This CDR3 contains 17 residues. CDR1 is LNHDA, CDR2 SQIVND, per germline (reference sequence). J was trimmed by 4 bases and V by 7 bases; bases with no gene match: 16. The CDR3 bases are TGTGCCAGTACCCTCTCTACCGGGACAGGGAGGGTCACTGAAGCTTTCTTT. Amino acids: CASTLSTGTGRVTEAFF. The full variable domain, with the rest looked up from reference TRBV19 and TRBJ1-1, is DGGITQSPKYLFRKEGQNVTLSCEQNLNHDAMYWYRQDPGQGLRLIYYSQIVNDFQKGDIAEGYSVSREKKESFPLTVTSAQKNPTAFYLCASTLSTGTGRVTEAFFGQGTRLTVV.

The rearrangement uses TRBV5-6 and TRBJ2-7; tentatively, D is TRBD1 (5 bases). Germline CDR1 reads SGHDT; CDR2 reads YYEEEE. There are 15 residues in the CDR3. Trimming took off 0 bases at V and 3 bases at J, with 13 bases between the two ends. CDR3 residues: CASSLVEQGDYEQYF. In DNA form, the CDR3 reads TGTGCCAGCAGCTTGGTCGAGCAGGGTGACTACGAGCAGTACTTC.

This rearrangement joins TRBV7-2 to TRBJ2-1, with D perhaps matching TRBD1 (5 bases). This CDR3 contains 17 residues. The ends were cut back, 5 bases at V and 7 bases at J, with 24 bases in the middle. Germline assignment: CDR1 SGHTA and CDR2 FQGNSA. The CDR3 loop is CASSPRSTVLTGNEQFF. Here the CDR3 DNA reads TGTGCCAGCAGCCCACGATCGACAGTTTTGACGGGTAATGAGCAGTTCTTC. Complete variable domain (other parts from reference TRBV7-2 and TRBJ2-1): GAGVSQSPSNKVTEKGKDVELRCDPISGHTALYWYRQSLGQGLEFLIYFQGNSAPDKSGLPSDRFSAERTGGSVSTLTIQRTQQEDSAVYLCASSPRSTVLTGNEQFFGPGTRLTVL.

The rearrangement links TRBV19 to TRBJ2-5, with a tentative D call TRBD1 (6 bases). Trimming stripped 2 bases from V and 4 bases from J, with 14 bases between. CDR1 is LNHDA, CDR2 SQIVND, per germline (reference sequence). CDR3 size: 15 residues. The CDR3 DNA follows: TGTGCCAGTAGTATATCTCCCGGGACAACAGAGACCCAGTACTTC. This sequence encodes CASSISPGTTETQYF.

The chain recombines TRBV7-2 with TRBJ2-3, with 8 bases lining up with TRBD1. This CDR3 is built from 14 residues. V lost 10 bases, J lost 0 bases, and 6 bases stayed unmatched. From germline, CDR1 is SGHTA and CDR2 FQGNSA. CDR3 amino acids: CATIDRGSTDTQYF. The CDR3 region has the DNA TGTGCCACCATAGACAGGGGTAGCACAGATACGCAGTATTTT.

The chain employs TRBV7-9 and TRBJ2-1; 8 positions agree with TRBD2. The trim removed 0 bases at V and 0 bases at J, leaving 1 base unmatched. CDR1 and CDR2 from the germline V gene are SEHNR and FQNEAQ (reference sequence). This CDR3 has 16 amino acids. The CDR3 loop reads CASSLARGASYNEQFF. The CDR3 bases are TGTGCCAGCAGCTTAGCGCGGGGGGCCTCCTACAATGAGCAGTTCTTC.

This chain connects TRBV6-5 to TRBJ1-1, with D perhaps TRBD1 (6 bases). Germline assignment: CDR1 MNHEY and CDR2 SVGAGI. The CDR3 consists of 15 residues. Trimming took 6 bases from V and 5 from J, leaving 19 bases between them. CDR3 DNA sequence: TGTGCCAGCAGACACAGACAGGCTCCGGGGACTGAAGCTTTCTTT. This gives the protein CASRHRQAPGTEAFF.

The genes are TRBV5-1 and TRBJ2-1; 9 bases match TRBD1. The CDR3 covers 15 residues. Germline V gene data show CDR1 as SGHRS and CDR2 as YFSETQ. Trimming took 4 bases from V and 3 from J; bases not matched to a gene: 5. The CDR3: CASSRDRANYNEQFF. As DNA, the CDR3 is TGCGCCAGCAGCCGGGACAGGGCCAACTACAATGAGCAGTTCTTC.

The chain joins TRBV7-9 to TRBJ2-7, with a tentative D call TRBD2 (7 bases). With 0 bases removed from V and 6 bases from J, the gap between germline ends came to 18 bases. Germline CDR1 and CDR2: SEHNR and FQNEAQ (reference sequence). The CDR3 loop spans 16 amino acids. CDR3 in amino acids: CASSLARPRGGGEQYF. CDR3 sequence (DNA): TGTGCCAGCAGCTTAGCCAGGCCCCGGGGAGGGGGCGAGCAGTACTTC.

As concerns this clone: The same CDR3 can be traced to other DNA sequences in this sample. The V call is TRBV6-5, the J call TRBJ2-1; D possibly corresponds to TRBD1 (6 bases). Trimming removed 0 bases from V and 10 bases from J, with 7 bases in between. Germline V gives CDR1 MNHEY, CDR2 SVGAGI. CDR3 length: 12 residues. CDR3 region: CASSYSRGEQFF. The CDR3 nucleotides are TGTGCCAGCAGTTACTCGAGGGGGGAGCAGTTCTTC.

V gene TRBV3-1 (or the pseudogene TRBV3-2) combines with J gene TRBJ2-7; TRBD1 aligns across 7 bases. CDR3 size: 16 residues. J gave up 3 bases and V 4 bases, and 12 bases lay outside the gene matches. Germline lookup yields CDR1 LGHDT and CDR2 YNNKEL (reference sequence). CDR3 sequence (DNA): TGTGCCAGCAGCCTTTTCCACTCTCGGGACAGCTACGAGCAGTACTTC. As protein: CASSLFHSRDSYEQYF.

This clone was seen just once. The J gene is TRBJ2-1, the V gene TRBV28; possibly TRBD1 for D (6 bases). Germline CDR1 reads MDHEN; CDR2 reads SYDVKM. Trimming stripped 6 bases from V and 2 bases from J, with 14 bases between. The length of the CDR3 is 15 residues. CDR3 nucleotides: TGTGCCAGCAGCACAACAGGGAGCCCCTACAATGAGCAGTTCTTC. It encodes CASSTTGSPYNEQFF.